This T cell receptor (beta chain) was retrieved from a study of T-cell reconstitution after alpha-beta-depleted transplantation in children (dated by TCRdb to between 2015 and 2016). As for the study more broadly: Using TCR repertoire profiling, the study followed T-cell immune reconstitution in a quantitative way in children after TCRalphabeta/CD19-depleted allogeneic hematopoietic cell transplantation. General conclusions and limits of the study: Apparently early alphabetaT-cell count recovery about two months after transplant reportedly relied on only several hundred rapidly expanded clones derived from non-depleted graft cells. The high TCRbeta diversity at day 60 in some patients was ascribed to recipient T cells and intrathymic progenitors that had survived conditioning. The frequencies of hyperexpanded clones fell over the following months, and after one year, T-cell counts and TCRbeta diversity were mostly attributed to newly produced T cells.

Taken with the paper, the label for treatment or condition translates to: allogeneic hematopoietic cell transplantation with graft depleted of TCRalphabeta T cells and CD19 B cells. The children who served as transplant recipients had been given grafts of TCRalphabeta/CD19-depleted allogeneic hematopoietic cells. Notes on this clonotype: It lacks a known antigen. No base-level quality is on record; no much larger clone is a single base apart.

The library was built by means of PCR. Sequenced on an Illumina HiSeq 2500. To normalize quantification of the TCRbeta repertoire, the TCR libraries were built with molecular barcoding that relied on unique molecular identifiers. The public reads were reprocessed in TCRdb via fastp at Q25 and MiXCR, keeping in-frame beta chains. Records with the same CDR3 protein are collapsed into one entry carrying the most frequent genes and DNA. This sample has about 580,000 distinct CDR3 sequences in its table, and roughly 24% of those were observed once. Approximately 14% of the sample is taken by the ten largest. Sequenced here: PBMCs, mostly from graft donor cells, sampled 360 days after TCRalphabeta/CD19-depleted stem cell transplant. The clonotype comes from a boy under three years old who had a stem cell transplant for acute myeloid leukemia, so the T cells may come from the graft donor.

The base sequence is TGTGCCAGCAGTTTAGCGGGCTCGTCCGGGAGGGGAAACACCATATATTTT. It is translated as CASSLAGSSGRGNTIYF. The V and J genes are TRBV12-3 or TRBV12-4 and TRBJ1-3, with the D gene call left open. Cut back by 0 bases and 4 bases, the V and J ends lie 16 bases apart. From its cysteine to its phenylalanine, the CDR3 spans 17 amino acids. Of the read, only the CDR3 DNA is kept; its 51 bases are in frame from base 1.